The 31 T cell receptor beta chains listed next were all sequenced from one sample in a study of memory CD8 T cells in hepatitis C reinfection. The repertoire was sequenced with immunoSEQ multiplex PCR; TCRdb's copy has only in-frame clones and lacks some. The sample lists approximately 51,000 clones; over 85% were seen once. As to time point: pre-reinfection, 55 to 20 weeks before reinfection detection. The sorted cells went straight to TCR sequencing with no prior in vitro expansion. What was sequenced was naive CD8+ T cells sorted from blood. These receptors originate from a man aged 18 to 29 with hepatitis C virus infection.

Here the CDR3 reads CASSSIKGETQYF. In DNA, the CDR3 is TGTGCCAGCAGTAGCATCAAGGGGGAGACCCAGTACTTC. The V gene is TRBV6-5, the J gene TRBJ2-5; D may be TRBD1 (5 bases). CDR3 length: 13 amino acids. The germline CDR1 and CDR2 sequences are MNHEY and SVGAGI. V gave up 5 bases and J gave up 5 bases, with 12 bases separating them.

This clone was found once. V gene TRBV11-2 combines with J gene TRBJ1-2; 11 bases fit TRBD1. CDR1 and CDR2 from the germline V gene are SGHAT and FQNNGV. With 0 bases clipped from V and 7 bases from J, the junction kept 10 bases outside the gene matches. The CDR3 is 17 residues long. The CDR3 DNA sequence: TGTGCCAGCAGCTTAGATTTCGGGACAGGGGGAAGGCTTGGCTACACCTTC. Protein: CASSLDFGTGGRLGYTF.

The chain employs TRBV9 and TRBJ2-1, with 11 bases aligning to TRBD2. The CDR3 runs 20 residues. The trim removed 0 bases at V and 15 bases at J, leaving 26 bases unmatched. In germline, CDR1 is SGDLS, CDR2 YYNGEE. Here the CDR3 reads CASSVGTGGNLGLAEGGPFF. The CDR3 region has the DNA TGTGCCAGCAGCGTAGGTACAGGGGGTAACTTGGGACTAGCGGAGGGGGGGCCGTTCTTC.

The rearrangement joins TRBV28 to TRBJ2-4, with 7 bases fitting TRBD2. CDR1 MDHEN and CDR2 SYDVKM come from the germline V gene. CDR3 length equals 14 residues. The ends lost 8 bases at V and 3 bases at J; junction bases unmatched: 7. CDR3: CASALTGGKNIQYF. In nucleotides, the CDR3 is TGTGCCAGCGCCCTCACGGGGGGCAAAAACATTCAGTACTTC.

This chain joins TRBV9 and TRBJ2-7, with 7 bases matching TRBD1. Looked up from germline, CDR1 is SGDLS and CDR2 is YYNGEE. The CDR3 has 14 residues. Trimming removed 3 bases from V and 2 bases from J; junction bases left unmatched: 5. The CDR3 nucleotides read TGTGCCAGCAGCGAGGGACAGTCGGCCTACGAGCAGTACTTC. Its translation: CASSEGQSAYEQYF.

This rearrangement joins TRBV28 to TRBJ2-7; TRBD1 might be the D (6 bases). Germline V gives CDR1 MDHEN, CDR2 SYDVKM. CDR3 length: 14 residues. The V gene lost 3 bases and the J gene lost 6 bases, with 15 bases spanning the gap. CDR3 residues: CASSLKQGNGEQYF. The DNA for the CDR3 is TGTGCCAGCAGTTTGAAACAGGGAAATGGCGAGCAGTACTTC.

This chain joins TRBV4-3 and TRBJ1-1, with unresolved D. CDR1 and CDR2 (germline): LGHNA, YSLEER. Trimming stripped 0 bases from V and 1 base from J, with 12 bases between. The CDR3 is 16 amino acids. CDR3 in amino acids: CASSQDLAQPNTEAFF. The DNA for the CDR3 is TGCGCCAGCAGCCAAGATTTGGCTCAACCGAACACTGAAGCTTTCTTT.

CDR3 sequence reads: CASSLAGANYGYTF. As DNA, the CDR3 is TGTGCCAGCAGCTTAGCAGGGGCTAACTATGGCTACACCTTC. V usage is TRBV11-2 and J usage is TRBJ1-2, with a tentative D call TRBD1 (6 bases). The length of the CDR3 is 14 residues. V dropped 1 base and J dropped 0 bases, with 6 bases sitting between them. Germline CDR1 SGHAT, CDR2 FQNNGV. Together with reference TRBV11-2 and TRBJ1-2, the CDR3 gives the full variable domain: EAGVAQSPRYKIIEKRQSVAFWCNPISGHATLYWYQQILGQGPKLLIQFQNNGVVDDSQLPKDRFSAERLKGVDSTLKIQPAKLEDSAVYLCASSLAGANYGYTFGSGTRLTVV.

V usage is TRBV27 and J usage is TRBJ2-1; 10 bases map to TRBD2. The V gene's germline CDR1 is MNHEY and CDR2 SMNVEV (reference sequence). There are 15 residues in the CDR3. V was pared by 2 bases and J by 3 bases, with 1 base of the junction left unmatched. The CDR3 loop is CASSLSGGVYNEQFF. The DNA of the CDR3 is TGTGCCAGCAGTTTAAGCGGGGGGGTCTACAATGAGCAGTTCTTC.

The V call is TRBV19, the J call TRBJ2-2, with 10 positions matching TRBD2. Germline V gene sequence: CDR1 LNHDA, CDR2 SQIVND (reference sequence). CDR3 size: 19 residues. The V segment lost 3 bases and the J segment 2 bases; nucleotides outside the gene matches: 12. The CDR3 here is CASSIPDSGGFENTGELFF. The DNA of the CDR3 is TGTGCCAGTAGTATCCCGGATAGCGGGGGGTTCGAAAACACCGGGGAGCTGTTTTTT. Supplemented by reference TRBV19 and TRBJ2-2, the full variable domain reads DGGITQSPKYLFRKEGQNVTLSCEQNLNHDAMYWYRQDPGQGLRLIYYSQIVNDFQKGDIAEGYSVSREKKESFPLTVTSAQKNPTAFYLCASSIPDSGGFENTGELFFGEGSRLTVL.

This chain joins TRBV27 and TRBJ1-6; a possible D gene is TRBD1 (5 bases). V lost 5 bases and J 14 bases, leaving 22 bases between the germline ends. The CDR3 contains 15 residues. CDR1 MNHEY and CDR2 SMNVEV come from the germline V gene (reference sequence). Written as DNA, the CDR3 is TGTGCCAGCAGTCCGCCCGGGACGGGGGGTTTGACCCTCCACTTT. This encodes CASSPPGTGGLTLHF.

In nucleotides, the CDR3 is TGTGCCAGCAGCTTAGTAGGGGCGCCTCAGGCTGGCTACACCTTC. As protein: CASSLVGAPQAGYTF. The chain has TRBV7-8 and TRBJ1-2; D might be TRBD1 (5 bases). Germline assignment: CDR1 SGHVS and CDR2 FQNEAQ. Trimming cost V 1 base and J 7 bases, with 16 bases left between them. The CDR3 runs to 15 residues.

The chain has TRBV19 and TRBJ2-3, with D possibly being TRBD1 (6 bases). Germline lookup yields CDR1 LNHDA and CDR2 SQIVND (reference sequence). V lost 6 bases, J lost 5 bases, and 6 bases lay in between. The CDR3 totals 11 residues. The CDR3 protein is CASRQGDTQYF. In DNA form, the CDR3 reads TGTGCCAGTAGACAGGGAGATACGCAGTATTTT.

The DNA for the CDR3 is TGTGCCAGCAGCCCTCGGGGGTCGGCTTACAATGAGCAGTTCTTC. As protein: CASSPRGSAYNEQFF. The chain carries TRBV7-9 and TRBJ2-1; D is possibly TRBD2 (6 bases). The V gene's germline CDR1 is SEHNR and CDR2 FQNEAQ (reference sequence). The CDR3 consists of 15 residues. The V gene lost 5 bases and the J gene lost 4 bases, with 15 bases spanning the gap.

V is TRBV5-1 and J is TRBJ2-5; TRBD2 aligns across 8 bases. CDR3 size: 13 residues. Germline V gene lookup returns CDR1 SGHRS and CDR2 YFSETQ. Trimming removed 5 bases from V and 2 bases from J; junction bases left unmatched: 2. The CDR3 region is CASSTGGQETQYF. In nucleotides, the CDR3 is TGCGCCAGCAGTACGGGGGGGCAAGAGACCCAGTACTTC.

This clone has just one count. CDR3 in amino acids: CASSQESSSGIYEQYF. The CDR3, as DNA: TGTGCCAGCAGCCAAGAAAGTAGTAGCGGCATCTACGAGCAGTACTTC. The chain uses TRBV7-2 and TRBJ2-7; TRBD2 might be the D (6 bases). CDR1 is SGHTA and CDR2 is FQGNSA in the germline V gene. The CDR3 loop spans 16 amino acids. Trimming left V 5 bases short and J 3 bases short, with 20 bases between.

V usage is TRBV10-3 and J usage is TRBJ2-1; no clear D gene. Germline CDR1 is ENHRY and CDR2 is SYGVKD. Trimming took 4 bases from V and 1 from J, leaving 8 bases between them. The CDR3 spans 14 residues. CDR3 sequence (DNA): TGTGCCATCAGTGTAGAAGATTCCTACAATGAGCAGTTCTTC. Translated: CAISVEDSYNEQFF.

The chain joins TRBV19 to TRBJ1-5, with D possibly TRBD1 on 6 matching bases. The length of the CDR3 is 14 residues. The V and J ends lost 7 bases and 5 bases respectively, with 15 bases between them. Germline V gene lookup returns CDR1 LNHDA and CDR2 SQIVND (reference sequence). Here the CDR3 reads CASTPGGADQPQHF. Here the CDR3 DNA reads TGTGCCAGTACCCCGGGGGGGGCCGATCAGCCCCAGCATTTT.

The chain is built from TRBV29-1 and TRBJ2-7; the match to TRBD2 covers 11 bases. V gave up 0 bases and J gave up 0 bases; unmatched junction bases: 13. The germline V gene encodes CDR1 SQVTM and CDR2 ANQGSEA. This CDR3 spans 19 amino acids. CDR3 in DNA: TGCAGCGTTGAAGATCCGCTAGCGGGAGGCCGCAGGAGCTCCTACGAGCAGTACTTC. This sequence encodes CSVEDPLAGGRRSSYEQYF.

The CDR3 reads CASQEGRGAGTEAFF. The CDR3 DNA sequence: TGTGCCAGCCAGGAGGGGCGGGGGGCCGGGACTGAAGCTTTCTTT. This sequence joins TRBV6-1 and TRBJ1-1; D might be TRBD1 (6 bases). The CDR3 loop spans 15 amino acids. V was clipped by 8 bases and J by 5 bases, with 21 bases between them. CDR1 is MNHNS, CDR2 SASEGT, per germline.

For this clone: The same CDR3 arises from other DNA sequences in this sample as well. CDR3 DNA: TGTGCCAGCTCGCTAGCCGGGACAGACTCCTACGAGCAGTACTTC. Translating it yields CASSLAGTDSYEQYF. The chain recombines TRBV18 with TRBJ2-7; 7 bases align to TRBD1. Germline V gene sequence: CDR1 KGHSH, CDR2 LQKENI. CDR3 length: 15 residues. V was clipped by 6 bases and J by 0 bases; unmatched bases: 8.

This rearrangement joins TRBV27 to TRBJ1-5; D is perhaps TRBD1 (5 bases). The V end was cut by 2 bases, the J end by 0 bases, with 17 bases between. This CDR3 is built from 18 residues. Germline V lookup: CDR1 MNHEY, CDR2 SMNVEV (reference sequence). The DNA for the CDR3 is TGTGCCAGCAGTTTAGGGGCGGCAGTCAGATATAGCAATCAGCCCCAGCATTTT. Its translation: CASSLGAAVRYSNQPQHF.

The chain links TRBV4-1 to TRBJ2-7, with 8 nucleotides matching TRBD2. Germline CDR1 MGHRA, CDR2 YSYEKL. Trimming at V came to 5 bases and at J to 5 bases, leaving 17 bases not matched to a gene. The CDR3 consists of 17 residues. The CDR3 is CASSLIGGLAGTHEQYF. CDR3 DNA sequence: TGCGCCAGCAGCTTAATCGGGGGGCTAGCGGGTACCCACGAGCAGTACTTC.

The rearrangement links TRBV10-3 to TRBJ2-7; a weak D match, TRBD1 (6 bases). Germline-derived CDR1 and CDR2 are ENHRY and SYGVKD. The CDR3 contains 17 residues. The V end was cut by 2 bases, the J end by 0 bases, with 17 bases between. DNA for the CDR3: TGTGCCATCAGTGAGGCTGGGGGCGGTAGGAGCTCCTACGAGCAGTACTTC. Protein product: CAISEAGGGRSSYEQYF.

This chain uses TRBV19 with TRBJ2-3; 9 bases are shared with TRBD1. The CDR3 has 14 residues. Germline CDR1 and CDR2: LNHDA and SQIVND (reference sequence). V lost 9 bases and J lost 5; bases outside the gene matches: 9. CDR3 sequence (DNA): TGTGCCAGCTCGACAGGGGGGCAGGGAGATACGCAGTATTTT. Amino acid sequence: CASSTGGQGDTQYF. Full variable domain (remainder filled in from reference TRBV19 and TRBJ2-3): DGGITQSPKYLFRKEGQNVTLSCEQNLNHDAMYWYRQDPGQGLRLIYYSQIVNDFQKGDIAEGYSVSREKKESFPLTVTSAQKNPTAFYLCASSTGGQGDTQYFGPGTRLTVL.

This clone was seen only a few times. The chain joins TRBV5-1 to TRBJ1-2; D is unresolved. V lost 0 bases and J lost 4, with 4 bases in between. The CDR3 length is 12 residues. CDR1 is SGHRS, CDR2 YFSETQ, per germline. The CDR3 bases are TGCGCCAGCAGCTTGGACACCTATGGCTACACCTTC. It specifies CASSLDTYGYTF.

This chain links TRBV2 with TRBJ2-3; no reliable D call. The CDR3 spans 16 residues. Deletions cut 2 bases from V and 2 bases from J, with 14 bases between. CDR1 and CDR2 from the germline V gene are SNHLY and FYNNEI. The CDR3 DNA is TGTGCCAGCAGTGAAACTCACAGCCAAGCCACAGATACGCAGTATTTT. This encodes CASSETHSQATDTQYF.

The CDR3 sequence is CTSSQERISGITYEQYF. The CDR3 coding sequence is TGCACCAGCAGCCAAGAACGAATTAGCGGGATAACCTACGAGCAGTACTTC. This chain joins TRBV1 and TRBJ2-7; TRBD2 reflects the table's D call only, with no check against the DNA. TRBV1 counts as a pseudogene. There are 17 residues in the CDR3.

The rearrangement uses TRBV21-1 and TRBJ1-2; TRBD1 reflects the table's D call only, with no check against the DNA. TRBV21-1 is given as a pseudogene. This CDR3 has 17 amino acids. CDR3 loop: CASSLDKPGQLNYGYTF. The CDR3 DNA is TGTGCCAGCAGTCTTGATAAACCGGGACAGCTTAACTATGGCTACACCTTC.

The rearrangement uses TRBV27 and TRBJ2-5, with TRBD2 matching over 11 bases. The end of the DNA is better explained by TRBJ2-7, so the J call may be wrong. This CDR3 spans 14 amino acids. Germline CDR1 MNHEY, CDR2 SMNVEV (reference sequence). CDR3 in DNA: TGTGCCAGCAGTTTTAGCGGGAGGGTCTACGAGCAGTACTTC. Protein product: CASSFSGRVYEQYF.

This clone was observed once. The chain has TRBV2 and TRBJ2-2; TRBD2 agrees at 11 bases. This CDR3 is 18 amino acids long. V shed 3 bases and J 6 bases; nucleotides not matched to a gene: 12. Per germline, CDR1 SNHLY and CDR2 FYNNEI. The DNA of the CDR3 is TGTGCCAGCAGTGATAGGCCTAGCGGGAGGAGAAAGGCCGGGGAGCTGTTTTTT. It translates to CASSDRPSGRRKAGELFF.